This entry lists 29 T cell receptor beta chains sequenced from one sample in a study of blood T cell repertoires in COVID-19 (dated by TCRdb to about 2020). The library was made by the immunoSEQ multiplex PCR assay. Not all clones reach the TCRdb copy of this immuneACCESS table, which keeps in-frame sequences only. Checked studies attribute under half of the gap to unresolved V genes and leave the rest unexplained. The sample table lists roughly 140,000 clones, approximately 90% of them with a count of one. The ten largest account for more than 3.5% of the sample. Sequencing was carried out using peripheral blood. The receptors were sampled from a woman between 35 and 50 years old with acute or convalescent COVID-19.

The CDR3: CATSDREKLFF. The CDR3 coding sequence is TGTGCCACCAGTGATCGGGAAAAACTGTTTTTT. The J gene is TRBJ1-4, the V gene TRBV24-1; no definite D call. Trimming removed 3 bases from V and 8 bases from J, with 3 bases in between. The germline gives CDR1 KGHDR, CDR2 SFDVKD. This CDR3 contains 11 residues.

The chain is built from TRBV27 and TRBJ1-2, with 8 bases aligning to TRBD1. The trim removed 6 bases at V and 3 bases at J, leaving 12 bases unmatched. The CDR3 totals 16 residues. Germline V gene data show CDR1 as MNHEY and CDR2 as SMNVEV (reference sequence). The CDR3 coding sequence is TGTGCCAGCAGCCCGACAGGGGACCACGAACACTATGGCTACACCTTC. Protein product: CASSPTGDHEHYGYTF.

The rearrangement uses TRBV10-3 and TRBJ1-6, with TRBD1 matching 7 bases. There are 16 residues in the CDR3. Germline V gene data show CDR1 as ENHRY and CDR2 as SYGVKD. Trimming took 1 base from V and 7 from J; bases not matched to a gene: 7. CDR3 coding DNA: TGTGCCATCAGTGAGTGGAGAAGACAGGGAAATTCACCCCTCCACTTT. Its protein product is CAISEWRRQGNSPLHF.

The chain employs TRBV4-1 and TRBJ2-7; the D is unclear. The germline CDR1 and CDR2 sequences are MGHRA and YSYEKL. CDR3 length: 15 residues. V lost 1 base, J lost 2 bases, and 12 bases lay in between. The CDR3 DNA is TGCGCCAGCAGCCAAGTTCTGGCGGTAGCCTACGAGCAGTACTTC. Translation: CASSQVLAVAYEQYF.

The genes are TRBV7-2 and TRBJ2-7, with D possibly being TRBD2 (5 bases). The CDR3 runs to 14 residues. The V end lost 4 bases, the J end lost 3 bases, and 13 bases lay between the germline ends. Germline V gene sequence: CDR1 SGHTA, CDR2 FQGNSA. The CDR3 sequence is CASSSLNGVYEQYF. The CDR3 DNA sequence: TGTGCCAGCAGCTCTCTAAACGGGGTCTACGAGCAGTACTTC.

The chain is built from TRBV4-3 and TRBJ1-2, with 11 bases that match TRBD1. The germline CDR1 and CDR2 sequences are LGHNA and YSLEER. The CDR3 is 14 amino acids. Trimming removed 4 bases from V and 4 bases from J; junction bases left unmatched: 2. In nucleotides, the CDR3 is TGCGCCAGCAGCCGCGGGACAGGGGGCTATGGCTACACCTTC. Its protein is CASSRGTGGYGYTF.

V gene TRBV4-3 combines with J gene TRBJ1-1; 7 bases are shared with TRBD1. Germline V gene data show CDR1 as LGHNA and CDR2 as YSLEER. J was trimmed by 1 base and V by 3 bases; bases with no gene match: 2. The CDR3 contains 14 residues. The CDR3 loop is CASSQGQSNTEAFF. The CDR3 DNA reads TGCGCCAGCAGCCAGGGACAGTCGAACACTGAAGCTTTCTTT.

The V and J genes are TRBV4-1 and TRBJ1-2, with TRBD1 as a possible D gene (6 bases). This CDR3 spans 14 amino acids. The germline V gene has CDR1 MGHRA and CDR2 YSYEKL. With 2 bases removed from V and 3 bases from J, the gap between germline ends came to 10 bases. The CDR3 loop reads CASSQPGVDYGYTF. CDR3 nucleotide sequence: TGCGCCAGCAGCCAACCAGGGGTCGACTATGGCTACACCTTC.

This chain joins TRBV5-1 and TRBJ2-3; 10 bases align to TRBD2. Germline V gives CDR1 SGHRS, CDR2 YFSETQ. V was clipped by 0 bases and J by 1 base; unmatched bases: 5. The CDR3 loop spans 17 amino acids. This chain's CDR3 is CASSLGSSGGRTDTQYF. DNA of the CDR3: TGCGCCAGCAGCTTGGGGTCTAGCGGGGGCCGCACAGATACGCAGTATTTT. The full variable domain, in which reference TRBV5-1 and TRBJ2-3 provide the parts outside the CDR3, is KAGVTQTPRYLIKTRGQQVTLSCSPISGHRSVSWYQQTPGQGLQFLFEYFSETQRNKGNFPGRFSGRQFSNSRSEMNVSTLELGDSALYLCASSLGSSGGRTDTQYFGPGTRLTVL.

This clone appeared a single time. This chain uses TRBV6-4 with TRBJ2-3; perhaps TRBD1 as D (6 bases). Trimming removed 6 bases from V and 4 bases from J, with 8 bases in between. Per the germline V gene, CDR1 is MRHNA and CDR2 is SNTAGT. CDR3 length: 12 amino acids. The CDR3 coding sequence is TGTGCCAGCAGGCGGACAGCAGATACGCAGTATTTT. Amino acid sequence: CASRRTADTQYF.

The gene calls are TRBV28 and TRBJ1-2; TRBD1 agrees at 10 bases. The CDR3 is 15 residues long. V lost 6 bases and J lost 7; bases outside the gene matches: 11. Germline V lookup: CDR1 MDHEN, CDR2 SYDVKM. The DNA of the CDR3 is TGTGCCAGCAGAGCCCCCGGGACAGGGGTACGTGGCTACACCTTC. This codes for CASRAPGTGVRGYTF.

The CDR3: CASSARTGTDTDTQYF. Here the CDR3 DNA reads TGTGCCAGCAGCGCCAGGACAGGGACGGACACAGATACGCAGTATTTT. The V gene is TRBV7-6, the J gene TRBJ2-3; 8 bases are shared with TRBD1. Germline CDR1 and CDR2: SGHVS and FNYEAQ. The V and J ends lost 5 bases and 2 bases, in that order; junction bases with no gene match: 9. The CDR3 loop spans 16 amino acids.

The chain couples TRBV7-9 to TRBJ1-4; no firm D call. Germline V gives CDR1 SEHNR, CDR2 FQNEAQ (reference sequence). V lost 3 bases and J 5 bases, leaving 10 bases between the germline ends. This CDR3 comprises 14 residues. The CDR3 here is CASSFGEENEKLFF. The CDR3 DNA reads TGTGCCAGCAGCTTCGGGGAGGAAAATGAAAAACTGTTTTTT.

The chain recombines TRBV28 with TRBJ2-1, with TRBD2 identical over 16 bases. The CDR3 spans 15 residues. The V and J ends lost 5 bases and 10 bases, in that order; junction bases with no gene match: 5. Germline assignment: CDR1 MDHEN and CDR2 SYDVKM. Written as DNA, the CDR3 is TGTGCCAGCAGTCCGCCGGGACTAGCGGGAGGGGAGCAGTTCTTC. Translating it yields CASSPPGLAGGEQFF.

The CDR3 DNA is TGTGCCAGCAGCAGCTTCCGGGACAGGGGTTACGAGCAGTACTTC. Residues: CASSSFRDRGYEQYF. The chain employs TRBV7-2 and TRBJ2-7; TRBD1 matches 10 bases. The J segment lost 4 bases and the V segment lost 5 bases, leaving 8 bases of the junction unmatched. The CDR3 is made up of 15 amino acids. CDR1 is SGHTA, CDR2 FQGNSA, per germline.

The chain has TRBV2 and TRBJ2-7; 12 bases agree with TRBD2. The CDR3 length is 17 residues. With V trimmed by 8 bases and J by 1 base, 12 bases remained unmatched. Germline values: CDR1 SNHLY, CDR2 FYNNEI. Here the CDR3 DNA reads TGTGCCAGCTTAGGGCCTAGCGGGAGGGGACCGTCCTACGAGCAGTACTTC. Its protein product is CASLGPSGRGPSYEQYF. The whole variable domain, filled in from reference TRBV2 and TRBJ2-7, reads EPEVTQTPSHQVTQMGQEVILRCVPISNHLYFYWYRQILGQKVEFLVSFYNNEISEKSEIFDDQFSVERPDGSNFTLKIRSTKLEDSAMYFCASLGPSGRGPSYEQYFGPGTRLTVT.

V usage is TRBV4-1 and J usage is TRBJ1-6; D call uncertain. The CDR3 consists of 16 residues. Germline values: CDR1 MGHRA, CDR2 YSYEKL. Trimming shortened V by 0 bases and J by 6 bases, and 12 bases separated the two germline ends. The CDR3 region is CASSQDTGLANSPLHF. CDR3 nucleotides: TGCGCCAGCAGCCAAGATACCGGGTTAGCTAATTCACCCCTCCACTTT.

The chain has TRBV19 and TRBJ1-5; 7 nucleotides match TRBD1. The CDR3 sequence is 14 residues long. J gave up 5 bases and V 3 bases, and 4 bases lay outside the gene matches. Germline values: CDR1 LNHDA, CDR2 SQIVND (reference sequence). The CDR3 spells CASSMKQGYQPQHF. In DNA, the CDR3 is TGTGCCAGTAGTATGAAACAGGGGTATCAGCCCCAGCATTTT. The complete variable domain, with remaining parts taken from reference TRBV19 and TRBJ1-5, reads DGGITQSPKYLFRKEGQNVTLSCEQNLNHDAMYWYRQDPGQGLRLIYYSQIVNDFQKGDIAEGYSVSREKKESFPLTVTSAQKNPTAFYLCASSMKQGYQPQHFGDGTRLSIL.

Worth noting for this clone: This sample includes further DNA sequences coding for the same CDR3. V and J are TRBV30 and TRBJ2-7, with D perhaps matching TRBD2 (6 bases). Trimming left V 0 bases short and J 2 bases short, with 8 bases between. The CDR3 spans 13 residues. CDR1 and CDR2 from the germline V gene are GTSNPN and SVGIG (reference sequence). The CDR3 DNA is TGTGCCTGGAGTGTAGGAGGGGCCTACGAGCAGTACTTC. Its protein product is CAWSVGGAYEQYF.

The gene calls are TRBV4-1 and TRBJ2-1; D is perhaps TRBD2 (6 bases). V gave up 0 bases and J gave up 16 bases, with 16 bases separating them. Germline V gives CDR1 MGHRA, CDR2 YSYEKL. CDR3 length: 13 residues. CDR3 coding DNA: TGCGCCAGCAGCCAAGATCGCGGGACCTGGAAATTCTTC. Translating gives CASSQDRGTWKFF.

The V gene is TRBV7-9, the J gene TRBJ2-7, with TRBD2 matching over 10 bases. CDR3 length equals 18 residues. The J segment lost 3 bases and the V segment lost 6 bases, leaving 17 bases of the junction unmatched. Looked up from germline, CDR1 is SEHNR and CDR2 is FQNEAQ (reference sequence). The CDR3 here is CASRAGTGPTSGLYEQYF. The CDR3 region has the DNA TGTGCCAGCAGAGCCGGGACAGGACCGACTAGCGGGCTCTACGAGCAGTACTTC.

The chain uses TRBV7-3 and TRBJ2-3; D unresolved. Germline values: CDR1 SGHTA, CDR2 FQGTGA. The V end was cut by 3 bases, the J end by 4 bases, with 11 bases between. The CDR3 sequence is 14 residues long. The CDR3 DNA reads TGTGCCAGCAGCTTCCAAGCGAGCTCAGATACGCAGTATTTT. Residues: CASSFQASSDTQYF.

The chain carries TRBV11-2 and TRBJ2-1; D may be TRBD2 (6 bases). This CDR3 region has 16 residues. CDR1 is SGHAT and CDR2 is FQNNGV in the germline V gene. V was shortened by 5 bases and J by 0 bases, with 14 bases between the two germline ends. CDR3 coding DNA: TGTGCCAGCAGCACCCGGGACTGGAGCTCCTACAATGAGCAGTTCTTC. Protein: CASSTRDWSSYNEQFF.

This chain uses TRBV19 with TRBJ1-5; the match to TRBD1 covers 7 bases. The V gene's germline CDR1 is LNHDA and CDR2 SQIVND (reference sequence). This CDR3 contains 16 residues. Germline trimming cut 9 bases from V and 0 bases from J; bases unmatched to any gene: 11. The CDR3 protein is CASSPHRGTSNQPQHF. The CDR3, as DNA: TGTGCCAGCTCTCCCCACAGGGGAACTAGCAATCAGCCCCAGCATTTT.

This clone was counted a few times. V gene TRBV7-8 combines with J gene TRBJ1-4, with 8 bases that match TRBD1. The CDR3 loop spans 15 amino acids. The V gene's germline CDR1 is SGHVS and CDR2 FQNEAQ. V lost 4 bases and J lost 6; bases outside the gene matches: 7. The CDR3 nucleotides read TGTGCCAGCAGCTGGACAGGGAGAGGATATGAAAAACTGTTTTTT. Protein product: CASSWTGRGYEKLFF.

This chain uses TRBV19 with TRBJ2-7; TRBD2 is a possible D gene (5 bases). The CDR3 is 14 residues long. Per the germline V gene, CDR1 is LNHDA and CDR2 is SQIVND (reference sequence). Between the trimmed V and J ends, which lost 3 bases and 1 base, there was a span of 10 bases. The CDR3 spells CASSMGSGSYEQYF. CDR3 nucleotides: TGTGCCAGTAGTATGGGGAGCGGATCCTACGAGCAGTACTTC. The full variable domain, rest sourced from reference TRBV19 and TRBJ2-7, is DGGITQSPKYLFRKEGQNVTLSCEQNLNHDAMYWYRQDPGQGLRLIYYSQIVNDFQKGDIAEGYSVSREKKESFPLTVTSAQKNPTAFYLCASSMGSGSYEQYFGPGTRLTVT.

The V and J genes are TRBV10-3 and TRBJ1-6, with a tentative D call TRBD1 (6 bases). The germline gives CDR1 ENHRY, CDR2 SYGVKD. Trimming left V 2 bases short and J 4 bases short, with 9 bases between. CDR3 length equals 15 residues. The CDR3 region is CAISEGQNYNSPLHF. CDR3 sequence (DNA): TGTGCCATCAGTGAGGGACAGAATTATAATTCACCCCTCCACTTT.

This CDR3 is CASCRGSGGYNEQFF. CDR3 bases: TGCGCCAGCTGTCGAGGGAGCGGGGGCTACAATGAGCAGTTCTTC. V is TRBV5-1 and J is TRBJ2-1, with 8 bases lining up with TRBD2. This CDR3 region has 15 residues. Germline trimming cut 7 bases from V and 3 bases from J; bases unmatched to any gene: 9. Germline V gene lookup returns CDR1 SGHRS and CDR2 YFSETQ. Full variable domain (remainder filled in from reference TRBV5-1 and TRBJ2-1): KAGVTQTPRYLIKTRGQQVTLSCSPISGHRSVSWYQQTPGQGLQFLFEYFSETQRNKGNFPGRFSGRQFSNSRSEMNVSTLELGDSALYLCASCRGSGGYNEQFFGPGTRLTVL.

The chain is built from TRBV28 and TRBJ1-3; D perhaps matches TRBD1 (6 bases). The CDR3 is 16 residues long. Trimming cost V 3 bases and J 3 bases, with 15 bases left between them. Germline CDR1 MDHEN, CDR2 SYDVKM. Written as DNA, the CDR3 is TGTGCCAGCAGTTTGGGGGCGCAGGTTGGTGGAAACACCATATATTTT. Translating it yields CASSLGAQVGGNTIYF.